Below, one T cell receptor beta chain is given with its context. The authors made TCR beta cDNA libraries by 5'RACE template switching. This switching added a universal primer site and UMIs. TCRdb re-called the 5' RACE reads; one entry per CDR3 protein, DNA not given. With around 180,000 distinct CDR3 sequences in the sample, the ten largest clones hold 20% to 25%. This sample is drawn from a study of T cells expressing NK-cell markers. Study summary: Sorted CD3+CD56+NKG2C+, CD3+CD56+NKG2C- and CD3+CD56-NKG2C+ T cells supplied TCR beta repertoires.

The CDR3 is made up of 14 amino acids. CDR1 and CDR2 from the germline V gene are LGHDT and YNNKEL (reference sequence). This receptor was obtained from a man aged 18-70 years in good health. This chain links TRBV3-1 with TRBJ2-7; as DNA is missing, the TRBD1 call by TCRdb cannot be tested. Sequencing input: blood T cells: a sorted CD56 or NKG2C T cell subset, CD4+ or CD8+ T cells, or bulk PBMC T cells (not recorded which). The CDR3 spells CASSLDRGLREQYF.